This T cell receptor beta chain was documented in a study of shared clonotypes between healthy human individuals (TCRdb year 2020). Broadly, across the study: The cohort comprised a couple of women and a few men aged 18 to 49 years. Leukapheresis yielded between about 0.94 and 8.9 billion PBMCs per donor. Per donor, three plates each were used for CD4 naive and CD4 memory, two for CD8 naive, and one for CD8 memory. To increase sequencing depth and limit assay-specific biases, TCR repertoire library preparation and sequencing were carried out by different laboratories using diverse techniques. The study deeply sequenced blood TCR repertoires of about 5 healthy adults to estimate repertoire size and the extent of clonotype sharing between individuals.

Taken from the germline V gene (reference sequence), the CDR1 and CDR2 loops are SGHNT and YYREEE. The CDR3 measures 16 amino acids from cysteine to phenylalanine. The kept DNA is CDR3 alone, 48 bases in frame from the first base. Unmatched junction bases come to 5, with V trimmed by 1 base and J by 4 bases. As regards this clone: Which antigen it targets is not known. No base quality information exists; no much larger clone differs at one position. Additional DNA sequences in this sample encode the identical CDR3.

Points the paper makes about the study in general: Pairwise subsampling indicated that sequencing depth was expected to affect the degree of clonotype sharing among donors. Larger estimated clonotype richness was generally found for naive subsets than for memory subsets. Sampling was limited to blood, and TCR repertoires in tissue likely differ from TCR repertoires in blood. Clonotypes shared by all four sorted-subset donors showed higher generation probabilities than non-shared clonotypes. Even with the large sequencing depth, rarefaction of the sorted-subset datasets indicated that sequencing was incomplete. The small number of donors limited the genetic and exposure-history diversity represented. Sharing across a few donors was observed for about 5% of naive CD4, 3% to 3.5% of naive CD8, over 2% of memory CD4, and 0.4% of memory CD8 clonotypes.

The donors were healthy, HIV-negative adults who had no recently reported acute infections or vaccinations. Only Caucasian adults living in Nashville, Tennessee, USA were represented among the donors. Magnetic negative selection was used to enrich CD4+ T cells, after which naive cells were positively selected on CD45RA and the negative fraction became the memory subset. After blood collection by leukapheresis, PBMCs were isolated using Ficoll-Histopaque density gradient centrifugation and then cryopreserved in the vapor phase of liquid nitrogen. Purity and quantity of every magnetically sorted T cell population were checked by analytical flow cytometry. Genomic DNA was isolated from each sorted fraction and quantified by UV absorbance on a Nanodrop 2000c. Using the deep immunoSEQ assay, TCR CDR3 regions were amplified from genomic DNA by multiplex PCR. For each cell subset, the extracted genomic DNA was distributed evenly across all wells of several immunoSEQ 96-well plates, and each plate served as one replicate. For sorted subsets, about 200 ng genomic DNA, equal to about 30,000 T cell genomes, was loaded into each replicate PCR. Purified libraries were measured with a Qubit 3.0 fluorometer, size-checked on a Bioanalyzer 2100, and measured again with the KAPA Library Quantification kit. A separate single-read 150-cycle Illumina NextSeq 550 flow cell was used to sequence each immunoSEQ 96-well plate. For the original study's pipeline: Because only junctional sequences without quality scores were contained in the immunoSEQ output, filtering matching that applied to full-length reads could not be performed. Sequences were annotated with PyIR, a Python wrapper for IgBLAST v1.9, using IMGT germline references to assign V/J genes and CDR3. Reads were removed for weak V/J assignments (E-value above 1e-6), missing CDR3, stop codons, out-of-frame junctions, or ambiguous translated residues. V3J clonotypes were defined as sequences sharing the same inferred V gene, J gene, and CDR3 amino acid sequence. Percentage overlap between repertoires was calculated by dividing the number of shared unique clonotypes by the size of the smaller repertoire. Richness of each repertoire was evaluated using RTK rarefaction, the Chao1 estimator, and Recon v2.1 estimates of unobserved clonotypes. For all TCRbeta clonotypes obtained by the gDNA method from a few donors, generation probabilities were computed with OLGA. The source is immuneACCESS, and TCRdb retained only in-frame sequences with V and J called. Part of the clones is not carried over; for the studies checked, unresolved V genes explain less than half of this, and the remainder is unexplained. Clonal size and the V and J genes are those of that table, whereas D and trimming came from the DNA. Present in this sample are about 2.4 million clones, roughly 93% of which were seen just once. About 0.39% of the sample belongs to the ten largest clones.

The sequencing sample was made of naive CD4+ T cells from PBMCs. Per the publication, the cell subset or site label means: CD45RA+ positively selected. The source of this sequence is a man younger than 35 in good health. Some clones in this sample may be carry-over from other donors' samples. The V and J segments used are TRBV5-4 and TRBJ2-3; TRBD2 matches 11 bases in the middle. The nucleotide sequence is TGTGCCAGCAGCTTGCGGCTAGCGGGAGGTTCAGATACGCAGTATTTT. Protein translation: CASSLRLAGGSDTQYF. Outside the CDR3, residues come from the reference TRBV5-4 and TRBJ2-3 proteins, so the full variable domain is: ETGVTQSPTHLIKTRGQQVTLRCSSQSGHNTVSWYQQALGQGPQFIFQYYREEENGRGNFPPRFSGLQFPNYSSELNVNALELDDSALYLCASSLRLAGGSDTQYFGPGTRLTVL.